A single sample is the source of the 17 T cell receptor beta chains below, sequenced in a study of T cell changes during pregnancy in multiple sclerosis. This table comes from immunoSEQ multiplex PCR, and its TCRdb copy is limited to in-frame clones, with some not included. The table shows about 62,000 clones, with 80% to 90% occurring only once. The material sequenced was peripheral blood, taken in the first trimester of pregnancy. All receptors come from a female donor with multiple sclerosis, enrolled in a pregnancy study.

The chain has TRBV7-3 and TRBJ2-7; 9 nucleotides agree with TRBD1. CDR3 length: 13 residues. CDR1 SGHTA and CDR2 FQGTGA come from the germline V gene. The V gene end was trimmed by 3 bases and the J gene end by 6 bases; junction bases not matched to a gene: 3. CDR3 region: CASSLDRGAEQYF. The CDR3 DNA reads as TGTGCCAGCAGCTTGGACAGGGGAGCCGAGCAGTACTTC.

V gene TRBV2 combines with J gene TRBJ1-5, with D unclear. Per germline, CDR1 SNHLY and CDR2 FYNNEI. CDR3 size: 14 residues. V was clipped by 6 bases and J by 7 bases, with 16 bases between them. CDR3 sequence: CASSREQKRQPQHF. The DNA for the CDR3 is TGTGCCAGCAGCCGAGAACAAAAGCGGCAGCCCCAGCATTTT.

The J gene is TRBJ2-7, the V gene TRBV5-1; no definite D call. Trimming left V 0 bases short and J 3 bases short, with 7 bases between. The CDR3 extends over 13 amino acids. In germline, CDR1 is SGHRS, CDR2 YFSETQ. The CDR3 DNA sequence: TGCGCCAGCAGCTTGGGCGACTTCTACGAGCAGTACTTC. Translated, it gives CASSLGDFYEQYF.

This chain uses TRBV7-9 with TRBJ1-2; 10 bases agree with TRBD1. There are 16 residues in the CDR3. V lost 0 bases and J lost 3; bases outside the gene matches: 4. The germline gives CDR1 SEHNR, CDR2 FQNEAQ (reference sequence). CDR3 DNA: TGTGCCAGCAGCTTAGCGGACAGGGGGACTTACTATGGCTACACCTTC. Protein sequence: CASSLADRGTYYGYTF.

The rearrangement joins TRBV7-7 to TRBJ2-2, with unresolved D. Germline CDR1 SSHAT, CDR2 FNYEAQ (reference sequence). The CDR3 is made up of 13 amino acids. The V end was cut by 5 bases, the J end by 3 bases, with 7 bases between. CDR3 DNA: TGTGCCAGCAGCCTCGAGTACACCGGGGAGCTGTTTTTT. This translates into CASSLEYTGELFF.

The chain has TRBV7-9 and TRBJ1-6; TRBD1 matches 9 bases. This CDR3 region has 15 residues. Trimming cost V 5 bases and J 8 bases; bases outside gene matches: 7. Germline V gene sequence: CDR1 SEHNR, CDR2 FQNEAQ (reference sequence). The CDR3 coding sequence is TGTGCCAGCAGCCCCCGGGACAGGGACTATTCACCCCTCCACTTT. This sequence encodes CASSPRDRDYSPLHF.

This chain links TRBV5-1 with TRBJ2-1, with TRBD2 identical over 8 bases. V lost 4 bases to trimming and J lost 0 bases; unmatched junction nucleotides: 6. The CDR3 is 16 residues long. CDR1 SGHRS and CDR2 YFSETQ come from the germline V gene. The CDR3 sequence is CASSLPSGSSYNEQFF. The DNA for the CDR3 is TGCGCCAGCAGCCTACCCAGCGGGAGCTCCTACAATGAGCAGTTCTTC.

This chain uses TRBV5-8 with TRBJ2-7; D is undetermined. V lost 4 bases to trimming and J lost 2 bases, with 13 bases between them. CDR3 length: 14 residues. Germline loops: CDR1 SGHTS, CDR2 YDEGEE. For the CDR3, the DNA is TGTGCCAGCAGCCCTCTGGAGATTGCCTACGAGCAGTACTTC. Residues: CASSPLEIAYEQYF. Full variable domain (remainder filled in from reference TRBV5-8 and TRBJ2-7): EAGVTQSPTHLIKTRGQQATLRCSPISGHTSVYWYQQALGLGLQFLLWYDEGEERNRGNFPPRFSGRQFPNYSSELNVNALELEDSALYLCASSPLEIAYEQYFGPGTRLTVT.

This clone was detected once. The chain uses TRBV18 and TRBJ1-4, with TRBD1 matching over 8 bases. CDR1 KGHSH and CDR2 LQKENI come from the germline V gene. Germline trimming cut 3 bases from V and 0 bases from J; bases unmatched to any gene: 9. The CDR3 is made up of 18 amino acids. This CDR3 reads CASSPRRGQGATNEKLFF. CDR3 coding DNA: TGTGCCAGCTCACCTCGCCGAGGACAGGGCGCAACTAATGAAAAACTGTTTTTT.

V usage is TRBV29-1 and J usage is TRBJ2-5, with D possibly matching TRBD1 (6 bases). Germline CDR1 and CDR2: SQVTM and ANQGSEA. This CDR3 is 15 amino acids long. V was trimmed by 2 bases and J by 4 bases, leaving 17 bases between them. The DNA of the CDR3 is TGCAGCGTTGAATCAGCATCGACAGGCCCAGAGACCCAGTACTTC. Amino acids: CSVESASTGPETQYF.

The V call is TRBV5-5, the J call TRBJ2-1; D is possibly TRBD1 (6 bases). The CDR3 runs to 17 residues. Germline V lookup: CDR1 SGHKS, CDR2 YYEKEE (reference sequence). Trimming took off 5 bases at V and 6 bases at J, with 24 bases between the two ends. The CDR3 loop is CASRLPSGAGQFNEQFF. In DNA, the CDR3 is TGTGCCAGCAGGTTACCTTCAGGGGCCGGACAATTCAATGAGCAGTTCTTC. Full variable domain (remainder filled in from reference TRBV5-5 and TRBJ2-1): DAGVTQSPTHLIKTRGQQVTLRCSPISGHKSVSWYQQVLGQGPQFIFQYYEKEERGRGNFPDRFSARQFPNYSSELNVNALLLGDSALYLCASRLPSGAGQFNEQFFGPGTRLTVL.

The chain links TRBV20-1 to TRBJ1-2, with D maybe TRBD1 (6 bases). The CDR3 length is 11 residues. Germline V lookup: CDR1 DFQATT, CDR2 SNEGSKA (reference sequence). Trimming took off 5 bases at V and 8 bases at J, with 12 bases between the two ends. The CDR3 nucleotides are TGCAGTGCTGGCCCTACAGGGGGCTACACCTTC. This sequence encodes CSAGPTGGYTF.

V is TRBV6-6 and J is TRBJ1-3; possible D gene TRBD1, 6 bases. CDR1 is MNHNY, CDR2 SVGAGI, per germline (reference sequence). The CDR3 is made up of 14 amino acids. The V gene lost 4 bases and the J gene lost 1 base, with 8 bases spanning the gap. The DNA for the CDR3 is TGTGCCAGCAGTTTTGGGACATCTGGAAACACCATATATTTT. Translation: CASSFGTSGNTIYF.

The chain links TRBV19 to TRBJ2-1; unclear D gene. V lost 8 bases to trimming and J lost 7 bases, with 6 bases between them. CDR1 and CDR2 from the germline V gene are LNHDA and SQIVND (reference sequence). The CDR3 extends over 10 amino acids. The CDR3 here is CASSQNEQFF. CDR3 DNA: TGTGCCAGTTCCCAAAATGAGCAGTTCTTC.

CDR3 protein: CASSRGRGSEAFF. CDR3 coding DNA: TGTGCCAGTAGTAGGGGGCGGGGGAGTGAAGCTTTCTTT. The chain combines TRBV19 with TRBJ1-1; D is possibly TRBD1 (6 bases). V was shortened by 4 bases and J by 7 bases, with 13 bases between the two germline ends. Per germline, CDR1 LNHDA and CDR2 SQIVND (reference sequence). There are 13 residues in the CDR3.

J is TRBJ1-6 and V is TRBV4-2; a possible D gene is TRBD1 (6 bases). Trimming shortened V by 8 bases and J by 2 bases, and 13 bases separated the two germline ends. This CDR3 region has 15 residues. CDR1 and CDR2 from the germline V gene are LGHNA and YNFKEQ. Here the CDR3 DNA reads TGTGCCAGCGGACCAGGGGACCCCTATAATTCACCCCTCCACTTT. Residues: CASGPGDPYNSPLHF.

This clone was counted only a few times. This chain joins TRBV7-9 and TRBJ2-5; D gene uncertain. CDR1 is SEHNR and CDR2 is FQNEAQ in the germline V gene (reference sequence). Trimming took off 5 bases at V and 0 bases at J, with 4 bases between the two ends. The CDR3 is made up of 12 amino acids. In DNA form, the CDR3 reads TGTGCCAGCAGCCCCGACCAAGAGACCCAGTACTTC. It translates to CASSPDQETQYF.